The 17 T cell receptor beta chains below all came from one sample that was sequenced in a study of identical twins. TCRdb re-called the 5' RACE reads through MiXCR, storing one row per CDR3 protein. This table has under 500,000 distinct CDR3 sequences, 14% appearing once. This sample also appeared in a second study, on yellow fever vaccine responses in identical twins.

The sequenced material came from CD4+ T cells sorted from blood. The receptors were gathered from a woman aged 18-29 years in good health.

The chain employs TRBV18 and TRBJ2-7; 8 positions match TRBD2. The V and J ends lost 6 bases and 3 bases, in that order; junction bases with no gene match: 10. The germline gives CDR1 KGHSH, CDR2 LQKENI. The CDR3 contains 15 residues. CDR3 DNA: TGTGCCAGCTCCCGGGGGGGGGCAGGAGACTACGAGCAGTACTTC. This translates into CASSRGGAGDYEQYF.

The V and J genes are TRBV20-1 and TRBJ2-1; TRBD2 might be the D (6 bases). There are 16 residues in the CDR3. Germline CDR1 and CDR2: DFQATT and SNEGSKA (reference sequence). Trimming stripped 6 bases from V and 0 bases from J, with 18 bases between. This chain's CDR3 is CSARSVAGTSYNEQFF. CDR3 sequence (DNA): TGCAGTGCGCGGTCGGTGGCGGGAACCTCCTACAATGAGCAGTTCTTC.

This clonotype came up a few times. This chain links TRBV13 with TRBJ1-6; no clear D gene. Germline CDR1 reads PRHDT; CDR2 reads FYEKMQ (reference sequence). The V gene lost 1 base and the J gene lost 9 bases, with 7 bases spanning the gap. The CDR3 loop spans 13 amino acids. In DNA, the CDR3 is TGTGCCAGCAGCTTAGAAAAGGGTTCACCCCTCCACTTT. It encodes CASSLEKGSPLHF.

Only a few counts were recorded for this clonotype. The chain recombines TRBV12-3 or TRBV12-4 with TRBJ2-1, with D hard to call. The CDR3 contains 12 residues. Between the trimmed V and J ends, which lost 3 bases and 8 bases, there was a span of 8 bases. The CDR3, as DNA: TGTGCCAGCAGTTTTTTCACGTATGAGCAGTTCTTC. This encodes CASSFFTYEQFF.

This clonotype has a count of ten or more. The gene calls are TRBV14 and TRBJ2-3; 8 nucleotides line up with TRBD2. The CDR3 totals 17 residues. Germline V CDR1 and CDR2: SGHDN, FVKESK. The V gene end was trimmed by 3 bases and the J gene end by 10 bases; junction bases not matched to a gene: 18. CDR3: CASSHATGTRIRGAQYF. CDR3 bases: TGTGCCAGCAGCCATGCTACCGGGACTAGAATCCGAGGCGCGCAGTATTTT.

V usage is TRBV6-2 or TRBV6-3 and J usage is TRBJ2-1; TRBD2 aligns across 9 bases. CDR3 length equals 16 residues. The junction had 9 bases not matched to a gene; V was cut back by 4 bases and J by 5 bases. The germline V gene encodes CDR1 MNHEY and CDR2 SVGEGT. CDR3 nucleotides: TGTGCCAGCAGTTCCGCCGGGCGGGAGGGAGACAATGAGCAGTTCTTC. Translation gives CASSSAGREGDNEQFF.

This clonotype came up a few times. The chain employs TRBV5-1 and TRBJ2-2; no definite D call. Germline V lookup: CDR1 SGHRS, CDR2 YFSETQ. This CDR3 region has 15 residues. Trimming stripped 1 base from V and 1 base from J, with 8 bases between. For the CDR3, the DNA is TGCGCCAGCAGCTTGTTGTCAGAGAACACCGGGGAGCTGTTTTTT. Protein: CASSLLSENTGELFF.

A few counts support this clonotype. The chain has TRBV16 and TRBJ1-2; no firm D call. Germline V lookup: CDR1 KGHSY, CDR2 FQNENV. V lost 4 bases and J 6 bases, leaving 12 bases between the germline ends. The length of the CDR3 is 13 residues. The CDR3 nucleotides read TGTGCCAGCAGCCCGATAATGGCCGATGGCTACACCTTC. Its translation is CASSPIMADGYTF.

This clonotype was counted between two and nine times. The chain combines TRBV6-5 with TRBJ2-1; tentative D call: TRBD2 (6 bases). This CDR3 spans 13 amino acids. CDR1 is MNHEY and CDR2 is SVGAGI in the germline V gene. Trimming removed 2 bases from V and 9 bases from J, with 11 bases in between. In DNA, the CDR3 is TGTGCCAGCAGTTACCGGACCGGGGGTGAGCAGTTCTTC. Translated, it gives CASSYRTGGEQFF.

This clonotype was seen only a few times. The chain uses TRBV3-1 and TRBJ2-7, with 11 bases identical to TRBD2. The germline gives CDR1 LGHDT, CDR2 YNNKEL (reference sequence). With V trimmed by 2 bases and J by 12 bases, 6 bases remained unmatched. The CDR3 is 13 amino acids. In DNA, the CDR3 is TGTGCCAGCAGCCAAACTAGCGGGGGACGGCCGTACTTC. As protein: CASSQTSGGRPYF.

The V and J genes are TRBV10-3 and TRBJ2-1; TRBD1 matches 11 bases. There are 14 residues in the CDR3. The germline V gene has CDR1 ENHRY and CDR2 SYGVKD. V dropped 10 bases and J dropped 3; count of bases not matched to a gene: 5. This chain's CDR3 is CATGGQGGYNEQFF. The CDR3 DNA reads TGTGCCACCGGGGGACAGGGGGGCTACAATGAGCAGTTCTTC.

This clonotype was observed a handful of times. In nucleotides, the CDR3 is TGTGCCATCAGGACAGGGTCAGATACGCAGTATTTT. It is translated as CAIRTGSDTQYF. The rearrangement joins TRBV10-3 to TRBJ2-3, with 7 positions matching TRBD1. The CDR3 extends over 12 amino acids. The V gene end was trimmed by 6 bases and the J gene end by 4 bases; junction bases not matched to a gene: 1. Germline V gives CDR1 ENHRY, CDR2 SYGVKD.

The table lists this clonotype with many counts. This sequence joins TRBV5-1 and TRBJ2-3; D is undetermined. With 0 bases removed from V and 5 bases from J, the gap between germline ends came to 4 bases. This CDR3 is 12 amino acids long. Germline CDR1 SGHRS, CDR2 YFSETQ. The CDR3 DNA sequence: TGCGCCAGCAGCTTGGAAGGAGATACGCAGTATTTT. Its translation: CASSLEGDTQYF.

The chain couples TRBV6-8 to TRBJ1-2; 9 bases map to TRBD1. With V trimmed by 2 bases and J by 6 bases, 1 base remained unmatched. Germline V gene lookup returns CDR1 MNHGY and CDR2 SAAAGT. The CDR3 has 13 amino acids. In DNA form, the CDR3 reads TGTGCCAGCAGTTACCGGGACAGGGATGGCTACACCTTC. It is translated as CASSYRDRDGYTF.

The rearrangement uses TRBV27 and TRBJ2-7, with 10 bases identical to TRBD2. This CDR3 is 16 amino acids long. The V segment lost 3 bases and the J segment 2 bases; nucleotides outside the gene matches: 7. Germline loops: CDR1 MNHEY, CDR2 SMNVEV (reference sequence). The CDR3 sequence is CASSFSGGVLTYEQYF. DNA for the CDR3: TGTGCCAGCAGTTTCAGCGGGGGGGTCCTTACCTACGAGCAGTACTTC.

J is TRBJ1-1 and V is TRBV6-1; TRBD1 is a possible D gene (6 bases). CDR3 size: 16 residues. Germline CDR1 reads MNHNS; CDR2 reads SASEGT. The V end was cut by 5 bases, the J end by 3 bases, with 19 bases between. The chain's CDR3 is CASSPSGGGQDTEAFF. The CDR3 nucleotides read TGTGCCAGCAGTCCATCAGGTGGGGGGCAGGACACTGAAGCTTTCTTT.

The rearrangement joins TRBV20-1 to TRBJ1-2; no definite D call. Trimming took off 0 bases at V and 8 bases at J, with 10 bases between the two ends. From germline, CDR1 is DFQATT and CDR2 SNEGSKA (reference sequence). This CDR3 region has 12 residues. The CDR3 spells CSARDLDSGYTF. As DNA, the CDR3 is TGCAGTGCTAGAGATTTGGATTCGGGCTACACCTTC.